This T cell receptor beta chain comes out of a study of blood T cells in healthy people across ages. General study results and limits: In older individuals, TCR beta diversity per million T cells was lower, falling roughly linearly with age.

With regard to this clonotype: Its antigen is as yet unknown.

Primed by a sample-barcoded 5' primer and a J-beta primer mix, a second PCR proceeded for about 7 to 11 cycles. Unique molecular identifiers of 12 random nucleotides labeled each cDNA. TCRdb reprocessed the 5' RACE reads via MiXCR and lists one record per CDR3 protein. The repertoire includes 450,000 to 700,000 distinct CDR3 sequences, approximately 30% of them detected once, and less than 20% sits in the top ten. Isolation recovered at least 6 million PBMCs from every sample. CDR1 LGHDT and CDR2 YNNKEL come from the germline V gene (reference sequence). This CDR3 contains 14 residues. J gave up 7 bases and V 5 bases, and 3 bases lay outside the gene matches.

The TCR comes from a woman aged 70-85 years in good health. The rearrangement joins TRBV3-1 to TRBJ1-5; 12 nucleotides match TRBD1. Sequenced input: blood. In DNA form, the CDR3 reads TGTGCCAGCAGCGGGACAGGGGGCTGGCAGCCCCAGCATTTT. Translation gives CASSGTGGWQPQHF.